The 19 T cell receptor beta chains reported below all come from one sample, sequenced in a study of T cells in Graves' hyperthyroidism and ophthalmopathy (dated by TCRdb to the late 2010s). Library generation was performed with multiplex PCR. The listed sequencing device is Illumina HiSeq 2000. The TCR beta CDR3 regions were amplified from RNA transcripts. The TCR CDR3 was subjected to a first round of RT-PCR using the HTBI primer set and the Qiagen OneStep RT-PCR kit. TCRdb reprocessing: public reads trimmed at Q25 with fastp, clones called with MiXCR, in-frame beta chains kept. Each record represents a unique CDR3 protein, reported with the most common genes and DNA among its rows. The sample contains approximately 150,000 distinct CDR3 sequences, roughly 10% of them found a single time. The top ten clonotypes cover less than 25% of the sample. Sequencing used blood. The receptors here all came from a woman aged 18-29 years with Graves' hyperthyroidism that later progressed to Graves' ophthalmopathy.

The chain recombines TRBV3-1 with TRBJ1-2, with D tentatively TRBD1 (5 bases). Germline V CDR1 and CDR2: LGHDT, YNNKEL (reference sequence). The CDR3 runs 16 residues. Trimming shortened V by 0 bases and J by 0 bases, and 11 bases separated the two germline ends. The CDR3 DNA sequence: TGTGCCAGCAGCCAAGATCTACAGGCCTCTAACTATGGCTACACCTTC. It is translated as CASSQDLQASNYGYTF.

In this sample, this clonotype turned up a few times. The chain uses TRBV4-2 and TRBJ1-4; 8 nucleotides align to TRBD1. The germline V gene encodes CDR1 LGHNA and CDR2 YNFKEQ. J lost 8 bases, V lost 2 bases, and 10 bases had no gene match. The CDR3 covers 16 residues. The chain's CDR3 is CASSQTLGQGNEKLFF. Written as DNA, the CDR3 is TGTGCCAGCAGCCAAACGCTCGGACAGGGAAACGAAAAACTGTTTTTT.

This clonotype has at least ten counts. The chain recombines TRBV3-1 with TRBJ2-1; the D gene is possibly TRBD2 (7 bases). Per the germline V gene, CDR1 is LGHDT and CDR2 is YNNKEL (reference sequence). The CDR3 is made up of 16 amino acids. The V end lost 1 base, the J end lost 2 bases, and 12 bases lay between the germline ends. For the CDR3, the DNA is TGTGCCAGCAGCCAAGCTAGGCGGGGGCCCTACAATGAGCAGTTCTTC. As protein: CASSQARRGPYNEQFF.

In this sample, this clonotype turned up many times. The chain carries TRBV11-2 and TRBJ2-2; D unresolved. With 1 base removed from V and 4 bases from J, the gap between germline ends came to 7 bases. The CDR3 loop spans 14 amino acids. Germline V gives CDR1 SGHAT, CDR2 FQNNGV. The CDR3, as DNA: TGTGCCAGCAGCTTAGGGTCGATCACCGGGGAGCTGTTTTTT. Protein: CASSLGSITGELFF. Based on the CDR3 plus reference TRBV11-2 and TRBJ2-2, the full variable domain is EAGVAQSPRYKIIEKRQSVAFWCNPISGHATLYWYQQILGQGPKLLIQFQNNGVVDDSQLPKDRFSAERLKGVDSTLKIQPAKLEDSAVYLCASSLGSITGELFFGEGSRLTVL.

This clonotype appeared a few times. The chain is built from TRBV6-6 and TRBJ2-2; D unclear. Germline V lookup: CDR1 MNHNY, CDR2 SVGAGI (reference sequence). The CDR3 totals 17 residues. Deletions cut 0 bases from V and 0 bases from J, with 11 bases between. The CDR3 DNA reads TGTGCCAGCAGTTACTCGGGCGGACCGCCGAACACCGGGGAGCTGTTTTTT. Residues: CASSYSGGPPNTGELFF.

This clonotype was recorded many times. The chain joins TRBV11-1 to TRBJ2-5; 8 nucleotides align to TRBD1. The CDR3 spans 15 residues. Losses at the gene ends were 5 bases for V and 5 bases for J; bases not matched to a gene: 10. Per the germline V gene, CDR1 is SGHAT and CDR2 is FQDESV (reference sequence). The CDR3 loop is CASSQRQGSGETQYF. CDR3 nucleotides: TGTGCCAGCAGCCAACGACAGGGGTCAGGGGAGACCCAGTACTTC.

This clonotype appeared a few times. The chain joins TRBV4-2 to TRBJ2-7; TRBD2 aligns across 8 bases. This CDR3 spans 15 amino acids. V dropped 1 base and J dropped 3; count of bases not matched to a gene: 5. The germline V gene encodes CDR1 LGHNA and CDR2 YNFKEQ. In DNA form, the CDR3 reads TGTGCCAGCAGCCAAGTTTCAAGCGGGAGCTACGAGCAGTACTTC. It translates to CASSQVSSGSYEQYF.

Concerning this clonotype itself: Here the CDR3 omits its conserved ending phenylalanine or tryptophan, so a read error is the likely source. The V and J genes are TRBV5-4 and TRBJ1-2; 10 positions match TRBD1. The germline CDR1 and CDR2 sequences are SGHNT and YYREEE (reference sequence). Trimming at V came to 9 bases and at J to 5 bases, leaving 7 bases not matched to a gene. This CDR3 is built from 13 residues. The CDR3: CAIYGTGDYGYTL. As DNA, the CDR3 is TGTGCCATATACGGGACAGGGGATTATGGCTACACCCTC.

This clonotype showed up just a few times. The chain couples TRBV7-9 to TRBJ1-6; D is uncertain. Germline CDR1 SEHNR, CDR2 FQNEAQ (reference sequence). The ends were cut back, 4 bases at V and 6 bases at J, with 13 bases in the middle. The CDR3 is 15 amino acids. For the CDR3, the DNA is TGTGCCAGCAGCTGGAGTCCCCCCAGTAATTCACCCCTCCACTTT. It encodes CASSWSPPSNSPLHF.

This clonotype was seen at least ten times. The genes are TRBV15 and TRBJ2-1; D is tentatively TRBD1 or TRBD2 (7 bases each). The V gene lost 1 base and the J gene lost 2 bases, with 9 bases spanning the gap. The germline V gene encodes CDR1 LNHNV and CDR2 YYDKDF (reference sequence). The CDR3 extends over 15 amino acids. The DNA of the CDR3 is TGTGCCACCAGCAGAGCAGGGGGGGCCTACAATGAGCAGTTCTTC. The encoded protein is CATSRAGGAYNEQFF.

This clonotype was seen repeatedly, ten times or more. CDR3 nucleotides: TGTGCCAGCTCCACGACAGGAAGCGGGGAGCTGTTTTTT. This translates into CASSTTGSGELFF. The V call is TRBV6-1, the J call TRBJ2-2; possible D gene TRBD1, 6 bases. Looked up from germline, CDR1 is MNHNS and CDR2 is SASEGT. V lost 8 bases to trimming and J lost 7 bases, with 14 bases between them. This CDR3 is 13 amino acids long.

This clonotype was counted only a few times. The chain combines TRBV4-1 with TRBJ1-3; D gene uncertain. The CDR3 contains 13 residues. From germline, CDR1 is MGHRA and CDR2 YSYEKL. V lost 0 bases and J 4 bases, leaving 4 bases between the germline ends. CDR3 sequence reads: CASSQDEGNTIYF. CDR3 DNA sequence: TGCGCCAGCAGCCAAGATGAAGGAAACACCATATATTTT.

This clonotype has ten or more counts. The chain has TRBV7-9 and TRBJ1-5; 9 bases align to TRBD1. V trimming: 5 bases; J trimming: 4 bases; junction bases outside the gene matches: 6. This CDR3 is built from 15 residues. Per the germline V gene, CDR1 is SEHNR and CDR2 is FQNEAQ (reference sequence). The chain's CDR3 is CASSRTGTGNQPQHF. CDR3 bases: TGTGCCAGCAGCAGGACCGGGACAGGGAATCAGCCCCAGCATTTT. The full variable domain, rest sourced from reference TRBV7-9 and TRBJ1-5, is DTGVSQNPRHKITKRGQNVTFRCDPISEHNRLYWYRQTLGQGPEFLTYFQNEAQLEKSRLLSDRFSAERPKGSFSTLEIQRTEQGDSAMYLCASSRTGTGNQPQHFGDGTRLSIL.

This clonotype has a count of ten or more. The rearrangement links TRBV27 to TRBJ2-3; 9 bases fit TRBD2. V shed 7 bases and J 4 bases; nucleotides not matched to a gene: 18. Germline lookup yields CDR1 MNHEY and CDR2 SMNVEV (reference sequence). This CDR3 region has 18 residues. In DNA form, the CDR3 reads TGTGCCAGCAACCGTCACGCTGGCGGGAGGGACATCCCAGATACGCAGTATTTT. Protein sequence: CASNRHAGGRDIPDTQYF.

This clonotype was detected ten times or more. The rearrangement joins TRBV12-3 or TRBV12-4 to TRBJ1-5; D is unclear. This CDR3 has 14 residues. Trimming took off 5 bases at V and 5 bases at J, with 13 bases between the two ends. CDR3 sequence: CASSVEGSHQPQHF. CDR3 in DNA: TGTGCCAGCAGTGTCGAAGGGAGCCATCAGCCCCAGCATTTT.

Ten or more counts support this clonotype. The chain couples TRBV28 to TRBJ2-7; D is unresolved. V was trimmed by 3 bases and J by 4 bases, leaving 19 bases between them. This CDR3 has 16 residues. Germline lookup yields CDR1 MDHEN and CDR2 SYDVKM. The CDR3 DNA sequence: TGTGCCAGCAGTTTCAACGGGCCGCCCGGGCAGTACGAGCAGTACTTC. Protein product: CASSFNGPPGQYEQYF.

This clonotype was seen ten or more times. The chain combines TRBV12-3 or TRBV12-4 with TRBJ2-3; D is ambiguous. V lost 3 bases and J 0 bases, leaving 13 bases between the germline ends. This CDR3 spans 16 amino acids. Here the CDR3 DNA reads TGTGCCAGCAGTTTCGCGGACCGCCGTAGCACAGATACGCAGTATTTT. Protein: CASSFADRRSTDTQYF.

This clonotype was found many times. This chain joins TRBV29-1 and TRBJ2-2; D gene uncertain. V lost 5 bases to trimming and J lost 3 bases, with 19 bases between them. The CDR3 covers 16 residues. Germline lookup yields CDR1 SQVTM and CDR2 ANQGSEA. The CDR3 loop reads CSVRTPDGSYTGELFF. The CDR3, as DNA: TGCAGCGTTCGAACCCCGGACGGTAGCTACACCGGGGAGCTGTTTTTT.

This clonotype was seen more than once but under ten times. This rearrangement joins TRBV6-2 or TRBV6-3 to TRBJ1-1; D is ambiguous. CDR3 length: 12 amino acids. Trimming cost V 6 bases and J 9 bases, with 14 bases left between them. Per germline, CDR1 MNHEY and CDR2 SVGEGT. The CDR3 DNA follows: TGTGCCAGCAGCCTAGGGCTGAGAAAAGCTTTCTTT. Amino acid sequence: CASSLGLRKAFF.